Here is one T cell receptor beta chain with its context. Antigen unknown. A read error is likely here: a far larger clone is one base away. Alloreactive TCRbeta sequences came from sequencing proliferating CFSE-low cells in the MLR. The source of the sample is a study of T cell clones after liver transplantation. As for the study in general: Immunosuppression withdrawal was tried within 2 years after liver transplantation in this trial. TCRbeta sequencing after a pre-transplant mixed lymphocyte reaction identified graft-donor-reactive clones, later tracked in post-transplant blood. Patients counted as tolerant after at least one year off all immunosuppression, enzymes not exceeding twice normal.

Germline assignment: CDR1 LGHNA and CDR2 YSLEER. This CDR3 has 15 residues. Only in-frame clones appear in the TCRdb table, and some are missing; sequencing was by immunoSEQ multiplex PCR. The table records hundreds of clones, 55% to 60% of them present only once. This chain connects TRBV4-3 to TRBJ2-7; TRBD1 is a possible D gene (6 bases). The clonotype was recovered from a human patient who received a liver transplant. Some T cells may be the graft donor's. Material for sequencing was CD8+ T cells from cultured PBMCs. The CDR3, as DNA: TGCGCCAGCATCCAAGATAGGGGGAGCTCCTACGAGCAGTACTTC. Translation gives CASIQDRGSSYEQYF.